This T cell receptor beta chain was recovered during a study of T cells in Graves' hyperthyroidism and ophthalmopathy. Germline CDR1 reads SGHNT; CDR2 reads YENEEA. V was cut by 0 bases and J by 6 bases, with 5 bases left in between. This CDR3 is 12 amino acids long. This clonotype came up a few times. Researchers amplified the TCR beta CDR3 regions from RNA transcripts. TCR CDR3 underwent first-round RT-PCR with the HTBI primer set. TCRdb independently ran MiXCR on the multiplex PCR reads; one entry per CDR3 protein. Of under 800,000 distinct CDR3 sequences detected, less than 15% appear once; the ten largest clones hold about a tenth.

The chain carries TRBV11-3 and TRBJ1-1; D gene uncertain. The source of this sequence is a woman under 30 with Graves' hyperthyroidism. Sequenced sample: blood. CDR3 sequence (DNA): TGTGCCAGCAGCTTAGAGGGCTCTGAAGCTTTCTTT. This gives the protein CASSLEGSEAFF.